This T cell receptor beta chain was captured by sequencing in a study of shared clonotypes between healthy human individuals. J lost 2 bases, V lost 4 bases, and 2 bases had no gene match. The CDR3 totals 14 residues. Running of the assay took place at deep level. Clones were read by immunoSEQ multiplex PCR, and TCRdb kept only the in-frame ones, dropping some. Here the sample spans roughly 660,000 clones, about 92% being singletons. Material: memory CD8+ T cells from PBMCs. Subset reported: CD45RO+ cells pooled with CCR7-negative TemRA cells. This clonotype was sampled from a man younger than 30 in good health. Some clones in this sample may be carry-over from other donors' samples. The chain is built from TRBV23-1 and TRBJ2-7, with 10 bases lining up with TRBD1. TRBV23-1 belongs to the ORF category, with a function that is uncertain. In nucleotides, the CDR3 is TGCGCCAGCAGTCGACAGGGGGCAGCCTACGAGCAGTACTTC. Protein sequence: CASSRQGAAYEQYF.